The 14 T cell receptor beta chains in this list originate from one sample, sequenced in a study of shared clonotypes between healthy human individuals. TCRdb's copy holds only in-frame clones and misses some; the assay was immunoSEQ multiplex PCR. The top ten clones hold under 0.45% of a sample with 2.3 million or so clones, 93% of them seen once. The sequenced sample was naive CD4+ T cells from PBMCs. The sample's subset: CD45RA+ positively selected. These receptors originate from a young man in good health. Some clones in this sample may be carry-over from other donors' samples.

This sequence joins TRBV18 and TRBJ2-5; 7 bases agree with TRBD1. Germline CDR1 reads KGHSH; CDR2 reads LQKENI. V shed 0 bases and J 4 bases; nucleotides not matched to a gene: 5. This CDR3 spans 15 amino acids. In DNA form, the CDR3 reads TGTGCCAGCTCACCACCGGGACAGTGGGGAGAGACCCAGTACTTC. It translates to CASSPPGQWGETQYF.

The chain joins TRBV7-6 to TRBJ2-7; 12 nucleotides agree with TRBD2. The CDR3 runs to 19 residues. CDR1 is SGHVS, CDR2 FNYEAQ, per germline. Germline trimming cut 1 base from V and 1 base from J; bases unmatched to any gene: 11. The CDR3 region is CASSLGGLAGYAVSYEQYF. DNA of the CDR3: TGTGCCAGCAGCTTAGGTGGACTAGCGGGATACGCCGTGTCCTACGAGCAGTACTTC.

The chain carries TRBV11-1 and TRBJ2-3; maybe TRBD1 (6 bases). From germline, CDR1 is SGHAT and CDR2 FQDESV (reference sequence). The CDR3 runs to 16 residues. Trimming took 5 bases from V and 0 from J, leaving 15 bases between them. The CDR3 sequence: CASSLDSLLSTDTQYF. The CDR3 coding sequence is TGTGCCAGCAGCCTGGACAGCCTTCTTAGCACAGATACGCAGTATTTT. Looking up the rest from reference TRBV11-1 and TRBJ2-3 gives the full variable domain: EAEVAQSPRYKITEKSQAVAFWCDPISGHATLYWYRQILGQGPELLVQFQDESVVDDSQLPKDRFSAERLKGVDSTLKIQPAELGDSAMYLCASSLDSLLSTDTQYFGPGTRLTVL.

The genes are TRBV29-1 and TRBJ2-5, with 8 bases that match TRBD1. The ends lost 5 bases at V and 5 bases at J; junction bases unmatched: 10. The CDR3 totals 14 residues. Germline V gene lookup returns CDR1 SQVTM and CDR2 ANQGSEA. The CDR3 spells CSVHRGQVPETQYF. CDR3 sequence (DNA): TGCAGCGTTCACCGGGGACAGGTACCGGAGACCCAGTACTTC. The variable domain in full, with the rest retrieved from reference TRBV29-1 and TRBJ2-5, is SAVISQKPSRDICQRGTSLTIQCQVDSQVTMMFWYRQQPGQSLTLIATANQGSEATYESGFVIDKFPISRPNLTFSTLTVSNMSPEDSSIYLCSVHRGQVPETQYFGPGTRLLVL.

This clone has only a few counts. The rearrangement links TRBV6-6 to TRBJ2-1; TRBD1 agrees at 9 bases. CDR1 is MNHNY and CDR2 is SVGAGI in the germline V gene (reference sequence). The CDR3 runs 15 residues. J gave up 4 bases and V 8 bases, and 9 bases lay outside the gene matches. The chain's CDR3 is CASGLSGTGYNEQFF. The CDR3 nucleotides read TGTGCCAGCGGGCTCTCTGGGACAGGGTACAATGAGCAGTTCTTC.

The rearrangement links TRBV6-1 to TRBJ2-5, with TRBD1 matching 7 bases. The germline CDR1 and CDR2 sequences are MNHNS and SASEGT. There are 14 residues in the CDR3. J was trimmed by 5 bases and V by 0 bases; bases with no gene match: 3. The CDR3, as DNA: TGTGCCAGCAGTGAAGCGAGGGGGCGGGAGACCCAGTACTTC. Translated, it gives CASSEARGRETQYF.

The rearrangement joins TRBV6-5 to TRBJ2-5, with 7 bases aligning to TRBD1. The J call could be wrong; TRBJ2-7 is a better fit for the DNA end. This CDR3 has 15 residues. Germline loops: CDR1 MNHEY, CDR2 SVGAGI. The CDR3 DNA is TGTGCCAGCAGTTACTACCGAACAGGGGCGTACGAGCAGTACTTC. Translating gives CASSYYRTGAYEQYF.

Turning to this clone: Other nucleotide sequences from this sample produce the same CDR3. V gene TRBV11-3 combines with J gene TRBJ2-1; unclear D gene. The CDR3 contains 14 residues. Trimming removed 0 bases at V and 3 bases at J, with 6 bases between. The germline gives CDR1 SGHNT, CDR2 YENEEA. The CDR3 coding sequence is TGTGCCAGCAGCTTAGATCGGAGCTACAATGAGCAGTTCTTC. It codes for CASSLDRSYNEQFF.

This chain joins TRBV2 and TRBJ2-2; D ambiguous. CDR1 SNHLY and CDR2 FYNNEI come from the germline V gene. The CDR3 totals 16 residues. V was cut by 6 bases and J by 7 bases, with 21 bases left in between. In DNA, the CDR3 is TGTGCCAGCAGCCAGACCACTCCGAGAACCGGCGGGGAGCTGTTTTTT. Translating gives CASSQTTPRTGGELFF.

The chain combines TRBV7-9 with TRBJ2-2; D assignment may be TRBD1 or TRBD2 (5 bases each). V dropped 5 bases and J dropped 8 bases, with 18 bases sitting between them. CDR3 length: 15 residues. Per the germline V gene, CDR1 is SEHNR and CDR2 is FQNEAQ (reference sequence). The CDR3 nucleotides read TGTGCCAGCAGCACCGGGACCCTCAAGCAGGGGGAGCTGTTTTTT. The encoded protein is CASSTGTLKQGELFF. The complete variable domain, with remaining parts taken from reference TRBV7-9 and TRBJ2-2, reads DTGVSQNPRHKITKRGQNVTFRCDPISEHNRLYWYRQTLGQGPEFLTYFQNEAQLEKSRLLSDRFSAERPKGSFSTLEIQRTEQGDSAMYLCASSTGTLKQGELFFGEGSRLTVL.

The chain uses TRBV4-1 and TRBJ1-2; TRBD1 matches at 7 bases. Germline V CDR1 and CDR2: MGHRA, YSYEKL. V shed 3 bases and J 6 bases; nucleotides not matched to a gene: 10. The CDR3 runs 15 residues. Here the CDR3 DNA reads TGCGCCAGCAGCCATCGTCAGGGGGAATTCGATGGCTACACCTTC. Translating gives CASSHRQGEFDGYTF.

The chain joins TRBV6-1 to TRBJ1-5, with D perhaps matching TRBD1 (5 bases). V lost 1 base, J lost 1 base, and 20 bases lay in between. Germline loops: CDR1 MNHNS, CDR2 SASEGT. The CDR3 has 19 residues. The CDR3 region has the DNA TGTGCCAGCAGTGAAGGCCTCGCCCCGCGGACATTCAGCAATCAGCCCCAGCATTTT. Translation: CASSEGLAPRTFSNQPQHF.

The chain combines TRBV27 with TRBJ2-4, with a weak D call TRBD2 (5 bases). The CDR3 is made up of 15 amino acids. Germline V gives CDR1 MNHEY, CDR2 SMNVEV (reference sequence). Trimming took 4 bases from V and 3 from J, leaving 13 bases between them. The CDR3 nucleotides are TGTGCCAGCAGTTCTCCGGGGTGGGTCAAAAACATTCAGTACTTC. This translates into CASSSPGWVKNIQYF.

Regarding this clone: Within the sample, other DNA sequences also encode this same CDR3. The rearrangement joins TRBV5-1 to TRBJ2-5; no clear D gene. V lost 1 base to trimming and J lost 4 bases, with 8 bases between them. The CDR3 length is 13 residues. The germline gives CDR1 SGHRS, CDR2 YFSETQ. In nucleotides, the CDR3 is TGCGCCAGCAGCTTGTTGGTGGGAGAGACCCAGTACTTC. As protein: CASSLLVGETQYF.